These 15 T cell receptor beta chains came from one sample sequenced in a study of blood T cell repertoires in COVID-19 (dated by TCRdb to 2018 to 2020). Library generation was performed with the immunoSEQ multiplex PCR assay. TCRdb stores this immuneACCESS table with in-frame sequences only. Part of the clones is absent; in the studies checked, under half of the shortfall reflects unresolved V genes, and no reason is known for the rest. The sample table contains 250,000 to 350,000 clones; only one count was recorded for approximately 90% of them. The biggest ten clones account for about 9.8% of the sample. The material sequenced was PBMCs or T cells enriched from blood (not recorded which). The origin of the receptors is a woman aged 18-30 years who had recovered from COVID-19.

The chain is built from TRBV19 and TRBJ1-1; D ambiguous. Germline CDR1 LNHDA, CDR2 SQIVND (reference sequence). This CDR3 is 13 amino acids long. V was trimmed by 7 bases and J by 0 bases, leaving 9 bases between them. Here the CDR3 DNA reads TGTGCCAGTAATGACGGGTTGAACACTGAAGCTTTCTTT. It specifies CASNDGLNTEAFF.

CDR3 nucleotides: TGTGCCACGGCCAAGGGACAGGGGGCAGGAGTGGGAGAGACCCAGTACTTC. As protein: CATAKGQGAGVGETQYF. This chain joins TRBV2 and TRBJ2-5; 12 bases align to TRBD1. Looked up from germline, CDR1 is SNHLY and CDR2 is FYNNEI. V was pared by 10 bases and J by 4 bases, with 16 bases of the junction left unmatched. The CDR3 runs 17 residues. The entire variable domain, with the rest obtained from reference TRBV2 and TRBJ2-5, is as follows: EPEVTQTPSHQVTQMGQEVILRCVPISNHLYFYWYRQILGQKVEFLVSFYNNEISEKSEIFDDQFSVERPDGSNFTLKIRSTKLEDSAMYFCATAKGQGAGVGETQYFGPGTRLLVL.

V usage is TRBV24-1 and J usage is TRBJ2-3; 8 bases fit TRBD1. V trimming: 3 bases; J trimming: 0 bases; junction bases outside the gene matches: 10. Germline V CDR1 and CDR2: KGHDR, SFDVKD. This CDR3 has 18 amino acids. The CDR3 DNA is TGTGCCACCAGTGATCCCACGCCCAGGGGGCGCAGCACAGATACGCAGTATTTT. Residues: CATSDPTPRGRSTDTQYF.

This CDR3 is CASSIYLAGSYEQYF. In DNA, the CDR3 is TGTGCCAGTAGTATCTACCTAGCGGGGTCCTACGAGCAGTACTTC. The rearrangement uses TRBV19 and TRBJ2-7; 9 nucleotides line up with TRBD2. CDR1 is LNHDA, CDR2 SQIVND, per germline (reference sequence). V lost 3 bases, J lost 1 base, and 4 bases stayed unmatched. The CDR3 length is 15 residues. The full variable domain, with the rest looked up from reference TRBV19 and TRBJ2-7, is DGGITQSPKYLFRKEGQNVTLSCEQNLNHDAMYWYRQDPGQGLRLIYYSQIVNDFQKGDIAEGYSVSREKKESFPLTVTSAQKNPTAFYLCASSIYLAGSYEQYFGPGTRLTVT.

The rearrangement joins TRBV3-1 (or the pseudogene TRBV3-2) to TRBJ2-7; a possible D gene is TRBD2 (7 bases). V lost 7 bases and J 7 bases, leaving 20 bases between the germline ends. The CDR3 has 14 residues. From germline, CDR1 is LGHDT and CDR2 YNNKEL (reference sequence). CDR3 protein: CASTWGRGAGEQYF. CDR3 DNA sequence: TGTGCCAGCACCTGGGGCAGGGGAGCGGGGGAGCAGTACTTC.

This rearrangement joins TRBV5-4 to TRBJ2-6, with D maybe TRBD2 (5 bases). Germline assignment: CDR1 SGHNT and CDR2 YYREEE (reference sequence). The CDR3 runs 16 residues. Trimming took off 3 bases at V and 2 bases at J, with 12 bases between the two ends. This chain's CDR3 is CASSSPLRAGANVLTF. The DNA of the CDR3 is TGTGCCAGCAGCTCCCCCCTGCGGGCTGGGGCCAACGTCCTGACTTTC. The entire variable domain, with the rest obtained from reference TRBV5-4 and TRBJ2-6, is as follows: ETGVTQSPTHLIKTRGQQVTLRCSSQSGHNTVSWYQQALGQGPQFIFQYYREEENGRGNFPPRFSGLQFPNYSSELNVNALELDDSALYLCASSSPLRAGANVLTFGAGSRLTVL.

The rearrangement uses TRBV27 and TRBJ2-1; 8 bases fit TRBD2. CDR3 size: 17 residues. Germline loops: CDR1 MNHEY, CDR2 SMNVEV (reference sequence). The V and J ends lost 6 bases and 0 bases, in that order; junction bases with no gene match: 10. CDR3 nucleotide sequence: TGTGCCAGCAGCCCGGGGGGGGCGGCACCCTCCTACAATGAGCAGTTCTTC. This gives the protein CASSPGGAAPSYNEQFF.

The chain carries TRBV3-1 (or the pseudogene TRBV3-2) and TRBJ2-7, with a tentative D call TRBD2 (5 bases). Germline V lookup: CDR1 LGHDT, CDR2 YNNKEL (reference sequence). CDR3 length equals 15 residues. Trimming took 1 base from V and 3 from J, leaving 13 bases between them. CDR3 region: CASSQVRGPYYEQYF. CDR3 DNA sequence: TGTGCCAGCAGCCAAGTTCGCGGGCCTTACTACGAGCAGTACTTC.

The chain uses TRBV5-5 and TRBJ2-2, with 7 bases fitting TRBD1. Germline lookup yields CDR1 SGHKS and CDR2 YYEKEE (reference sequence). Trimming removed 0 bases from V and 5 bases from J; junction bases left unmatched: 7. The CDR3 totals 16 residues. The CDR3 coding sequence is TGTGCCAGCAGCTTGGATGGCGGCAGGGGGACCGGGGAGCTGTTTTTT. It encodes CASSLDGGRGTGELFF.

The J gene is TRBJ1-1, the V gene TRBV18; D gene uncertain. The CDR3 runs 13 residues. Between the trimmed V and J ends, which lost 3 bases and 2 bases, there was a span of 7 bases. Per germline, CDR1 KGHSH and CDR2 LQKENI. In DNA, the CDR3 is TGTGCCAGCTCACCGGTCAGTAACACTGAAGCTTTCTTT. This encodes CASSPVSNTEAFF.

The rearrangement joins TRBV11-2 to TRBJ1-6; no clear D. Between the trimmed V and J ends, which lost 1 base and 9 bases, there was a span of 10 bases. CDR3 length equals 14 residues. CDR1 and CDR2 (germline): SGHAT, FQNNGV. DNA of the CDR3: TGTGCCAGCAGCTTAGGACCCGGCGGTTCACCCCTCCACTTT. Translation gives CASSLGPGGSPLHF.

The CDR3 DNA is TGTGCCTGGAGGACTAGCGGGGGGGCCTACGAGCAGTACTTC. Translated: CAWRTSGGAYEQYF. The chain employs TRBV30 and TRBJ2-7; 14 positions agree with TRBD2. The junction had 0 bases not matched to a gene; V was cut back by 3 bases and J by 2 bases. Per the germline V gene, CDR1 is GTSNPN and CDR2 is SVGIG (reference sequence). This CDR3 comprises 14 residues.

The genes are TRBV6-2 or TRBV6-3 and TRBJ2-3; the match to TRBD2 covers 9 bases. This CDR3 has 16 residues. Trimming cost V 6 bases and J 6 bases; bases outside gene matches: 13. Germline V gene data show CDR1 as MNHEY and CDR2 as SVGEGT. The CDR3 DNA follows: TGTGCCAGCAGCCCCGAGGCTAGCGGGAACTGGGATACGCAGTATTTT. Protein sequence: CASSPEASGNWDTQYF.

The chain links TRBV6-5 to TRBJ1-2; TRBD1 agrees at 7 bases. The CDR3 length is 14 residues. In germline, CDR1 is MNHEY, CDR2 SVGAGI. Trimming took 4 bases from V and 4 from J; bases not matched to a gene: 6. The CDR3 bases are TGTGCCAGCAGTTTCGGACAGGCAGCCTATGGCTACACCTTC. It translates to CASSFGQAAYGYTF.

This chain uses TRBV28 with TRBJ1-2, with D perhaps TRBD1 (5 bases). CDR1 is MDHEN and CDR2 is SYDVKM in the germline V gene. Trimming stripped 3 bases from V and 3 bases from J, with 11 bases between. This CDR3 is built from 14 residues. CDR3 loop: CASSLRGLDYGYTF. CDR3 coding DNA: TGTGCCAGCAGTTTGAGGGGACTTGACTATGGCTACACCTTC.